A selection of T cell receptor beta chains follows, all from one sample in a study of T cell responses to AZD1222 COVID-19 vaccine. TCRdb's table, derived via immunoSEQ multiplex PCR, lists solely in-frame clones and lacks some. Of about 150,000 clones in the sample, 85% are singletons; the top ten hold around 8.3%. Material: peripheral blood, obtained 28 days after the second dose of the MenACWY control vaccine. All receptors come from an adult who received the MenACWY meningococcal vaccine as a control. CDR3s include the opening cysteine and the closing phenylalanine or tryptophan.

J | V | CDR3
TRBJ2-1 | TRBV18 | CASSPGYEQFF
TRBJ2-7 | TRBV5-6 | CASSLRRVGEQYF
TRBJ2-2 | TRBV7-3 | CASSLNPGVGTGELFF
TRBJ2-3 | TRBV14 | CASSHFLADTQYF
TRBJ1-5 | TRBV28 | CASSSTGFQPQHF
TRBJ2-2 | TRBV21-1 | CASSKPIGTGELFF
TRBJ2-7 | TRBV5-1 | CASKREDLYEQYF
TRBJ2-1 | TRBV6-1 | CASSDFGLAGLVEQFF
TRBJ2-3 | TRBV15 | CATSSLGGYTDTQYF
TRBJ2-7 | TRBV7-8 | CASSLDRAALSEQYF
TRBJ1-2 | TRBV6-4 | CASSRGQGNYGYTF
TRBJ1-5 | TRBV5-4 | CASSLAGGDQPQHF
TRBJ1-3 | TRBV11-2 | CASSLGEAYTIYF
TRBJ2-5 | TRBV3-1/TRBV3-2 | CASSQDHTALYQETQYF
TRBJ1-5 | TRBV6-5 | CASRPLGNQPQHF
TRBJ1-2 | TRBV27 | CASSLLGRGTPDGGYTF
TRBJ2-1 | TRBV5-4 | CASSLAAGVRDNEQFF
TRBJ2-1 | TRBV2 | CASRDGNNEQFF
TRBJ1-3 | TRBV6-2/TRBV6-3 | CASSGQAPFFSGNTIYF
TRBJ1-3 | TRBV27 | CASSLRGGNTIYF
TRBJ1-1 | TRBV7-9 | CASSPRTNLNTEAFF
TRBJ1-3 | TRBV6-5 | CASGSDPDGNTIYF
TRBJ1-2 | TRBV24-1 | CATSDRGGSRPYGYTF
TRBJ1-1 | TRBV19 | CASSMGGTEAFF
TRBJ2-2 | TRBV11-3 | CASSLLGSGLNTGELFF
TRBJ2-2 | TRBV24-1 | CATNAGVNTGELFF